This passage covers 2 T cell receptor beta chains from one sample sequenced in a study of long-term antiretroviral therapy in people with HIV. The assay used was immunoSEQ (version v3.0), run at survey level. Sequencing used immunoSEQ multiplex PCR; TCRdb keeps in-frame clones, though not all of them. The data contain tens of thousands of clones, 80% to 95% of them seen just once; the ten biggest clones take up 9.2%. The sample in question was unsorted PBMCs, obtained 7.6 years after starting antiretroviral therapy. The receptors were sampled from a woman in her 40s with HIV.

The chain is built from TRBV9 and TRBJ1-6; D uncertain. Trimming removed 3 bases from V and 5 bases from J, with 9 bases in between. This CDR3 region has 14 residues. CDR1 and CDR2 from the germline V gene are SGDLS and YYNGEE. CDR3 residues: CASSAARNNSPLHF. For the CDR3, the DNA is TGTGCCAGCAGCGCGGCGCGGAATAATTCACCCCTCCACTTT.

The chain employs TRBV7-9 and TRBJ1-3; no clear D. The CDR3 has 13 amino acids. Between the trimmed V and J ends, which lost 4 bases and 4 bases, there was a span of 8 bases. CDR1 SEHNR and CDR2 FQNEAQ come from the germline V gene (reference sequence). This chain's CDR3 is CASSSNAGNTIYF. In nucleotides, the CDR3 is TGTGCCAGCAGCTCAAATGCCGGAAACACCATATATTTT.